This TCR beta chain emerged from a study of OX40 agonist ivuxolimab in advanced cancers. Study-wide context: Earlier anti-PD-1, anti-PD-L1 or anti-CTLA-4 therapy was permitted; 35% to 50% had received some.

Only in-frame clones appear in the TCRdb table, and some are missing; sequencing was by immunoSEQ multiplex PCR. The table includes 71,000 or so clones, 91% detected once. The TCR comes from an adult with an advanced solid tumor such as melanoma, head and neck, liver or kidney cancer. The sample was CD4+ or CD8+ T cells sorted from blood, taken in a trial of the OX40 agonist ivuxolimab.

Here the CDR3 DNA reads TGTGCCAGCAGCCTTGGACAGGGGTTCCACGAGCAGTACTTC. This codes for CASSLGQGFHEQYF. The chain combines TRBV7-2 with TRBJ2-7; 9 bases align to TRBD1. Germline trimming cut 5 bases from V and 5 bases from J; bases unmatched to any gene: 7. This CDR3 is built from 14 residues. Germline values: CDR1 SGHTA, CDR2 FQGNSA.